A selection of T cell receptor beta chains follows, all from one sample in a study of tumor-infiltrating lymphocytes in oesophageal squamous cell carcinoma. TCRdb re-called the PCR reads through MiXCR, storing one row per CDR3 protein. Seen here are about 12,000 distinct CDR3 sequences, 55% to 65% observed once, and the top ten hold less than 40%. The sequencing sample was made of esophageal tumor tissue. Every receptor here comes from a female donor with esophageal squamous cell carcinoma. Each CDR3 is given with its conserved first and last residue.

TRBV28	TRBJ2-4	CASSYKHIQYF
TRBV14	TRBJ2-5	CASSQDLGQPQETQYF
TRBV7-2	TRBJ2-3	CASSLVGTGGFTDTQYF
TRBV28	TRBJ2-5	CASSSSTPGTSGPLGQETQYF
TRBV27	TRBJ2-1	CASSLLGSQFF
TRBV7-9	-	CASSLRAEETQYF
TRBV5-4	TRBJ2-7	CASSVGGSSYEQYF
TRBV6-5	TRBJ1-2	CASSSTTQAGGLGYTF
TRBV28	TRBJ2-7	CASIPSAGYEQYF
TRBV5-1	TRBJ2-7	CASSPTGTDPYEQYF
TRBV6-6	TRBJ2-3	CATKFGGPTDTQYF
TRBV7-9	TRBJ2-3	CASSLGTRGRADTQYF
TRBV19	TRBJ1-4	CASSIRPQEHEKLFF
TRBV12-3/TRBV12-4	TRBJ2-5	CASSLWTGYGSQETQYF
TRBV24-1	TRBJ2-1	CATSVASSGEQFF
TRBV28	-	CASSLPGETQYF
TRBV7-8	TRBJ1-4	CASSLYAGSNEKLFF
TRBV6-2/TRBV6-3	-	CASSEPYRGQETQYF
TRBV7-6	TRBJ2-1	CASSPLPDRSVPNEQFF
TRBV10-1	-	CASSEIATDNEQFF
TRBV7-3	TRBJ2-7	CASSSGLAPNEQYF
TRBV7-7	TRBJ2-2	CASSLDGANTGELFF
TRBV6-1	-	CASETGTVTYEQYF
TRBV7-6	TRBJ2-3	CASSFSRGQHLDTQYF
TRBV7-2	TRBJ2-3	CASSPPGLGTDTQYF
TRBV7-3	TRBJ2-3	CASSATSGDTQYF
TRBV6-8	TRBJ2-3	CASSSASGSGADTQYF
TRBV7-3	TRBJ2-5	CASSLVDSQGTQYF
TRBV7-2	-	CASSFLSSGRADTQYF
TRBV5-1	TRBJ1-5	CASSLDRGNQPQHF
TRBV7-8	TRBJ2-5	CASSLWRELLETQYF
TRBV7-2	-	CASSSQGTGVFNEQFF
TRBV5-3	TRBJ2-3	CASSLGIDTQYF
TRBV7-3	TRBJ2-7	CASSETSGGFNEQYF
TRBV7-9	TRBJ2-7	CASSVGSNNEQYF
TRBV11-2	TRBJ2-5	CASSLVGQGETQYF
TRBV28	-	CASIGREAAADEQYF
TRBV6-6	-	CASSFRDRRSANYGYTF
TRBV7-6	TRBJ2-5	CASSQGDLNEQYF
TRBV7-2	TRBJ2-2	CASSLQPGLGTGELFF
TRBV7-8	TRBJ2-3	CASSLEVASGPDTQYF
TRBV4-2	TRBJ2-1	CASSPQGGSRYNEQFF
TRBV11-3	-	CASSLDLGSYNEQYF
TRBV24-1	TRBJ1-5	CATSAGSHSNQPQHF
TRBV6-2/TRBV6-3	TRBJ2-3	CASTERRSTDTQYF